The rows below give T cell receptor beta chains drawn from one sample of a study of shared T cell receptors in the human thymus. Data came from immunoSEQ multiplex PCR; TCRdb stores just in-frame clones and leaves some out. The data contain 550,000 to 800,000 clones, 70% to 90% of them singletons. These data were also filed under a second study, of human thymus T cells.

The source material was thymocytes. These receptors originate from a girl under three years old with a congenital heart defect. Both conserved end residues are part of each CDR3.

V gene	CDR3 protein
TRBV6-6	CASSYTEGAGGPQHF
TRBV11-1	CASSYRTSQTDTQYF
TRBV5-1	CASSLGGSDQETQYF
TRBV19	CASSATDAGGLIGTEAFF
TRBV7-3	CASSLAGAYEQYF
TRBV5-6	CASSLFRAGISTDTQYF
TRBV29-1	CSVCTNATGTYQETQYF
TRBV4-3	CASSQVQEDRLIYF
TRBV5-5	CASSSGQGYGYTF
TRBV7-2	CASSLAHLYQPQHF
TRBV27	CASSLTGSIVPRVVGELFF
TRBV10-2	CASKTNGTGGLSPLHF
TRBV4-1	CASSPLTSGGAGEQFF
TRBV4-1	CASSQDPTISEQYF
TRBV5-1	CASSPDPGNLNYEQYF
TRBV7-9	CASSSGSGVHGANVLTF
TRBV9	CASSVVSRSGNTEAFF
TRBV5-1	CASPVENKNTEAFF
TRBV29-1	CSVEGDRGRKNTEAFF
TRBV2	CASSEEGGGGTGELFF
TRBV19	CASSITGTGGNEQFF
TRBV27	CASSTHRVRRNQPQHF
TRBV23-1	CASSPRRGPGEQYF